A single sample is the source of the 27 T cell receptor beta chains below, sequenced in a study of control samples from healthy donors and cancer patients. Using immunoSEQ multiplex PCR, the repertoire was profiled, and TCRdb retains in-frame clones only, with some absent. The profile covers over 150,000 clones, with roughly 95% appearing a single time and approximately 0.93% taken by the ten largest. Sequenced: blood. Receptors originate from a woman under 40 in good health.

Comments on this clone: Other nucleotide sequences from this sample produce the same CDR3. The chain combines TRBV2 with TRBJ1-5, with TRBD1 identical over 10 bases. This CDR3 region has 14 residues. The ends lost 5 bases at V and 7 bases at J; junction bases unmatched: 5. Germline assignment: CDR1 SNHLY and CDR2 FYNNEI. The CDR3 protein is CASSPTGGRQPQHF. The CDR3 DNA sequence: TGTGCCAGCAGTCCGACAGGGGGCCGCCAGCCCCAGCATTTT.

This clone was recorded a few times. In nucleotides, the CDR3 is TGTGCCAGCAGCCCTACAGGGGTAGCGGGTGAAAAACTGTTTTTT. It encodes CASSPTGVAGEKLFF. This chain uses TRBV5-4 with TRBJ1-4, with TRBD1 matching 7 bases. V lost 4 bases to trimming and J lost 7 bases; unmatched junction nucleotides: 10. Germline-derived CDR1 and CDR2 are SGHNT and YYREEE (reference sequence). There are 15 residues in the CDR3.

The chain has TRBV30 and TRBJ1-2; no firm D call. The CDR3 totals 12 residues. Germline values: CDR1 GTSNPN, CDR2 SVGIG (reference sequence). Trimming removed 4 bases at V and 3 bases at J, with 9 bases between. CDR3 sequence: CAWTGTYYGYTF. CDR3 bases: TGTGCCTGGACAGGAACATACTATGGCTACACCTTC.

The J gene is TRBJ2-1, the V gene TRBV27, with TRBD2 matching over 15 bases. Per germline, CDR1 MNHEY and CDR2 SMNVEV (reference sequence). This CDR3 comprises 17 residues. Trimming at V came to 4 bases and at J to 4 bases, leaving 5 bases not matched to a gene. Written as DNA, the CDR3 is TGTGCCAGCAGTTCCGAGGGACTAGCGGGAGGTTACAATGAGCAGTTCTTC. Protein: CASSSEGLAGGYNEQFF.

The chain joins TRBV28 to TRBJ2-3; D is perhaps TRBD1 or TRBD2 (5 bases each). The germline CDR1 and CDR2 sequences are MDHEN and SYDVKM. CDR3 length: 16 amino acids. The V end was cut by 4 bases, the J end by 3 bases, with 17 bases between. CDR3 residues: CASSSSSSWGTDTQYF. The CDR3 region has the DNA TGTGCCAGCAGTTCGTCTAGCAGTTGGGGGACAGATACGCAGTATTTT.

This rearrangement joins TRBV14 to TRBJ2-2, with D unresolved. The V gene's germline CDR1 is SGHDN and CDR2 FVKESK. Trimming left V 3 bases short and J 5 bases short, with 10 bases between. This CDR3 is 14 amino acids long. This CDR3 is CASSQVIGTGELFF. The CDR3 DNA is TGTGCCAGCAGCCAGGTTATAGGAACCGGGGAGCTGTTTTTT.

The chain recombines TRBV5-4 with TRBJ1-1; the D is unclear. Between the trimmed V and J ends, which lost 2 bases and 4 bases, there was a span of 15 bases. Germline V gene lookup returns CDR1 SGHNT and CDR2 YYREEE (reference sequence). This CDR3 comprises 15 residues. The CDR3 bases are TGTGCCAGCAGCTTACCAGGTGGGATTGGCACTGAAGCTTTCTTT. This translates into CASSLPGGIGTEAFF.

The chain carries TRBV6-5 and TRBJ2-7; 8 bases match TRBD2. Germline CDR1 reads MNHEY; CDR2 reads SVGAGI. This CDR3 comprises 15 residues. V lost 5 bases, J lost 5 bases, and 11 bases stayed unmatched. CDR3 bases: TGTGCCAGCAGTAGAACGAGCGGGAGCGGCCACGAGCAGTACTTC. Its translation: CASSRTSGSGHEQYF.

This clone appeared once. The gene calls are TRBV29-1 and TRBJ2-7; the D gene is possibly TRBD2 (6 bases). Looked up from germline, CDR1 is SQVTM and CDR2 is ANQGSEA. Trimming took 6 bases from V and 4 from J, leaving 16 bases between them. The CDR3 runs 13 residues. CDR3 loop: CSVLSVTSYEQYF. CDR3 bases: TGCAGCGTCCTTTCGGTGACTAGTTACGAGCAGTACTTC.

The chain links TRBV19 to TRBJ1-3; D is unclear. This CDR3 has 15 amino acids. The germline V gene encodes CDR1 LNHDA and CDR2 SQIVND (reference sequence). The V end lost 7 bases, the J end lost 4 bases, and 17 bases lay between the germline ends. The DNA of the CDR3 is TGTGCCAGTACCCTGACGGTCGGGGTAGGAAACACCATATATTTT. It yields the protein CASTLTVGVGNTIYF.

The V gene is TRBV6-2 or TRBV6-3, the J gene TRBJ1-6, with unresolved D. This CDR3 region has 14 residues. Germline CDR1 is MNHEY and CDR2 is SVGEGT. Trimming left V 2 bases short and J 8 bases short, with 10 bases between. The CDR3 DNA reads TGTGCCAGCAGTTACCATGGGAGGGATTCACCCCTCCACTTT. Its protein is CASSYHGRDSPLHF.

The chain has TRBV6-1 and TRBJ2-6; possibly TRBD1 or TRBD2 for D (5 bases each). The CDR3 loop spans 14 amino acids. Germline CDR1 is MNHNS and CDR2 is SASEGT. With 3 bases removed from V and 2 bases from J, the gap between germline ends came to 5 bases. The chain's CDR3 is CASSEGAGANVLTF. The DNA of the CDR3 is TGTGCCAGCAGTGAGGGGGCTGGGGCCAACGTCCTGACTTTC.

The rearrangement joins TRBV30 to TRBJ2-2; the D gene is possibly TRBD1 (6 bases). Looked up from germline, CDR1 is GTSNPN and CDR2 is SVGIG (reference sequence). V was pared by 0 bases and J by 15 bases, with 14 bases between. This CDR3 spans 12 amino acids. CDR3 nucleotide sequence: TGTGCCTGGAGTGTGGGGGCGCCGATGGTGTTTTTT. Its translation: CAWSVGAPMVFF.

The J gene is TRBJ1-1, the V gene TRBV6-1; the D is unclear. The CDR3 extends over 13 amino acids. Between the trimmed V and J ends, which lost 2 bases and 2 bases, there was a span of 6 bases. Germline CDR1 is MNHNS and CDR2 is SASEGT. The CDR3 DNA reads as TGTGCCAGCAGTGAATGGCTCAACACTGAAGCTTTCTTT. Its translation is CASSEWLNTEAFF.

The chain carries TRBV13 and TRBJ2-1; D remains unclear. The germline gives CDR1 PRHDT, CDR2 FYEKMQ (reference sequence). This CDR3 spans 12 amino acids. V was cut by 0 bases and J by 11 bases, with 8 bases left in between. Here the CDR3 DNA reads TGTGCCAGCAGCTTAGGCCAACAACAGCAGTTCTTC. Translation: CASSLGQQQQFF.

The V gene is TRBV3-1 (or the pseudogene TRBV3-2), the J gene TRBJ1-5; D is ambiguous. Germline V lookup: CDR1 LGHDT, CDR2 YNNKEL (reference sequence). V was pared by 1 base and J by 5 bases, with 6 bases between. The CDR3 is 13 amino acids. In DNA form, the CDR3 reads TGTGCCAGCAGCCAAGGGGTTGATCAGCCCCAGCATTTT. It specifies CASSQGVDQPQHF.

This chain joins TRBV19 and TRBJ2-1, with D perhaps TRBD1 (6 bases). Germline loops: CDR1 LNHDA, CDR2 SQIVND (reference sequence). Trimming stripped 6 bases from V and 2 bases from J, with 14 bases between. The CDR3 totals 15 residues. CDR3 residues: CASSPGQSPYNEQFF. The CDR3 DNA sequence: TGTGCCAGTAGCCCTGGACAGAGCCCCTACAATGAGCAGTTCTTC.

The V and J genes are TRBV19 and TRBJ1-5; perhaps TRBD1 as D (5 bases). V dropped 2 bases and J dropped 3 bases, with 8 bases sitting between them. Germline V gives CDR1 LNHDA, CDR2 SQIVND (reference sequence). The length of the CDR3 is 14 residues. The CDR3 is CASSISGNNQPQHF. The CDR3 DNA reads as TGTGCCAGTAGTATATCAGGGAACAATCAGCCCCAGCATTTT.

The chain employs TRBV27 and TRBJ2-1; maybe TRBD2 (6 bases). V lost 5 bases and J 0 bases, leaving 14 bases between the germline ends. Germline CDR1 is MNHEY and CDR2 is SMNVEV (reference sequence). This CDR3 region has 16 residues. The CDR3 coding sequence is TGTGCCAGCAGTCCCAGCGGAGGGAGCTCCTACAATGAGCAGTTCTTC. Translated: CASSPSGGSSYNEQFF.

The rearrangement uses TRBV9 and TRBJ2-5; TRBD2 might be the D (6 bases). The V gene's germline CDR1 is SGDLS and CDR2 YYNGEE. V gave up 3 bases and J gave up 3 bases, with 27 bases separating them. The CDR3 runs to 19 residues. The DNA of the CDR3 is TGTGCCAGCAGCGCTTCCCCGGGACTGACCTCGGAAATAAAAGAGACCCAGTACTTC. It yields the protein CASSASPGLTSEIKETQYF.

V and J are TRBV5-1 and TRBJ2-1, with TRBD2 as a possible D gene (5 bases). The germline V and J ends were trimmed by 4 bases and 8 bases, with 19 bases remaining between them. The CDR3 length is 15 residues. In germline, CDR1 is SGHRS, CDR2 YFSETQ. In nucleotides, the CDR3 is TGCGCCAGCAGCCTCCCAAGAGGGATGGCCTATGAGCAGTTCTTC. Encoded protein: CASSLPRGMAYEQFF.

A few counts support this clone. The J gene is TRBJ2-7, the V gene TRBV29-1, with TRBD2 identical over 13 bases. Losses at the gene ends were 7 bases for V and 2 bases for J; bases not matched to a gene: 2. Germline V gives CDR1 SQVTM, CDR2 ANQGSEA. The CDR3 runs 13 residues. As DNA, the CDR3 is TGCAGCGCCGGACTAGCGGGGGCCTACGAGCAGTACTTC. It translates to CSAGLAGAYEQYF.

This rearrangement joins TRBV5-3 to TRBJ2-1; D call uncertain. TRBV5-3 carries the ORF label, with uncertain function. V was clipped by 0 bases and J by 6 bases, with 13 bases between them. The CDR3 totals 15 residues. The chain's CDR3 is CARSLEFLPGNEQFF. The CDR3 DNA reads as TGTGCCAGAAGCTTGGAATTTTTGCCGGGCAATGAGCAGTTCTTC.

This clone has only one observation. The J gene is TRBJ2-7, the V gene TRBV10-3; no definite D call. Germline values: CDR1 ENHRY, CDR2 SYGVKD. Trimming removed 0 bases at V and 7 bases at J, with 4 bases between. CDR3 length: 11 amino acids. The CDR3 DNA is TGTGCCATCAGTGAGTCGAGAGAGCAGTACTTC. As protein: CAISESREQYF.

This chain's CDR3 is CASSQFLKTYEQYF. For the CDR3, the DNA is TGTGCCAGCAGCCAATTTCTTAAGACCTACGAGCAGTACTTC. The rearrangement links TRBV3-1 (or the pseudogene TRBV3-2) to TRBJ2-7; D call uncertain. V shed 2 bases and J shed 2 bases, with 10 bases lying between them. The CDR3 has 14 amino acids. Germline CDR1 is LGHDT and CDR2 is YNNKEL (reference sequence).

The genes are TRBV19 and TRBJ2-5; 8 nucleotides line up with TRBD1. This CDR3 region has 15 residues. Per the germline V gene, CDR1 is LNHDA and CDR2 is SQIVND (reference sequence). V lost 4 bases, J lost 6 bases, and 10 bases stayed unmatched. CDR3 region: CASSTLGTGRKTQYF. The CDR3 DNA follows: TGTGCCAGTAGTACCCTCGGGACAGGAAGGAAGACCCAGTACTTC.

The rearrangement links TRBV2 to TRBJ1-6; D uncertain. The CDR3 is made up of 13 amino acids. Trimming left V 4 bases short and J 10 bases short, with 11 bases between. Germline loops: CDR1 SNHLY, CDR2 FYNNEI. The CDR3 protein is CASSASAVSPLHF. The CDR3 DNA reads as TGTGCCAGCAGTGCAAGCGCAGTCTCACCCCTCCACTTT.